A single sample gave rise to the 6 T cell receptor beta chains below, sequenced in a study of blood T cell repertoires in COVID-19. Clones were read by immunoSEQ multiplex PCR, and TCRdb kept only the in-frame ones, dropping some. This sample has 100,000 or so clones; around 87% occur once, and the top ten carry roughly 10%. Material for sequencing was peripheral blood. The receptors come from a young woman with acute or convalescent COVID-19.

V is TRBV9 and J is TRBJ1-4; 7 bases align to TRBD1. Losses at the gene ends were 3 bases for V and 8 bases for J; bases not matched to a gene: 7. The CDR3 has 14 amino acids. Germline V gives CDR1 SGDLS, CDR2 YYNGEE. The CDR3 is CASSAGDSSEKLFF. CDR3 bases: TGTGCCAGCAGCGCGGGGGACAGTAGCGAAAAACTGTTTTTT.

The chain couples TRBV5-6 to TRBJ2-2, with 7 bases matching TRBD1. Trimming took 4 bases from V and 5 from J; bases not matched to a gene: 11. The CDR3 length is 16 residues. Per the germline V gene, CDR1 is SGHDT and CDR2 is YYEEEE. The CDR3 bases are TGTGCCAGCAGCCCGGTCGACAGGGATGGGACCGGGGAGCTGTTTTTT. This encodes CASSPVDRDGTGELFF. Using reference TRBV5-6 and TRBJ2-2 for the parts outside the CDR3, the full variable domain is DAGVTQSPTHLIKTRGQQVTLRCSPKSGHDTVSWYQQALGQGPQFIFQYYEEEERQRGNFPDRFSGHQFPNYSSELNVNALLLGDSALYLCASSPVDRDGTGELFFGEGSRLTVL.

This chain links TRBV15 with TRBJ2-7; 8 nucleotides match TRBD1. The length of the CDR3 is 15 residues. Germline CDR1 is LNHNV and CDR2 is YYDKDF (reference sequence). V shed 8 bases, J shed 4 bases, and the junction held 13 bases outside the gene matches. Here the CDR3 reads CATWYRDRLRYEQYF. The CDR3 DNA sequence: TGTGCCACCTGGTACCGGGACAGGCTAAGATACGAGCAGTACTTC.

This clone was seen only once. The chain employs TRBV24-1 and TRBJ1-5; D not certain. This CDR3 is 14 amino acids long. Trimming left V 5 bases short and J 0 bases short, with 7 bases between. From germline, CDR1 is KGHDR and CDR2 SFDVKD. The CDR3 reads CATSAVDSNQPQHF. DNA for the CDR3: TGTGCCACCAGTGCAGTCGATAGCAATCAGCCCCAGCATTTT.

This clone was counted only a few times. The chain carries TRBV28 and TRBJ1-2; 7 bases align to TRBD1. From germline, CDR1 is MDHEN and CDR2 SYDVKM. Trimming at V came to 5 bases and at J to 12 bases, leaving 18 bases not matched to a gene. The CDR3 extends over 15 amino acids. Written as DNA, the CDR3 is TGTGCCAGCAGTCCCGACCTGACAGGGCGTCTTGGAAACACCTTC. Its protein product is CASSPDLTGRLGNTF.

In its sample, this clone was seen once. The V gene is TRBV27, the J gene TRBJ1-2, with D possibly TRBD1 on 6 matching bases. There are 13 residues in the CDR3. V lost 5 bases to trimming and J lost 8 bases, with 15 bases between them. Germline values: CDR1 MNHEY, CDR2 SMNVEV (reference sequence). The CDR3 region is CASSVDRSGGYTF. In nucleotides, the CDR3 is TGTGCCAGCAGTGTAGACAGGTCGGGCGGCTACACCTTC.